This TCR beta chain is from a study of regulatory T cells in long-lasting Graves disease. Arm-PCR with iRepertoire HTBI primers amplified the CDR3 regions for these TCR beta libraries. TCRdb fed the multiplex PCR reads into MiXCR, producing one record per CDR3 protein. The sample records 500,000 to 700,000 distinct CDR3 sequences, 30% being singletons. Worth noting for this clonotype: The target antigen is unknown.

The ends were cut back, 1 base at V and 7 bases at J, with 20 bases in the middle. CDR3 length: 17 amino acids. Germline CDR1 and CDR2: SGHRS and YFSETQ. General study results and limits: Segments TRBV28, TRBJ1-2 and TRBJ2-5 showed preferential usage in persistent disease. Newly diagnosed patients had higher TCR diversity than persistent Graves' patients did.

Time point specified: persistent/refractory GD, antithyroid drugs over 5 years with positive TRAb. Researchers made the TCR library from RNA that was extracted from PBMCs. This sequence joins TRBV5-1 and TRBJ1-4; D is possibly TRBD1 (6 bases). The sequence was collected from a female donor with Graves disease. Specimen: peripheral blood mononuclear cells (PBMCs), collected when the disease was refractory, from a patient treated with antithyroid drugs. CDR3 amino acids: CASSLSQGSSDSEKLFF. DNA for the CDR3: TGCGCCAGCAGCTTGTCGCAGGGGTCCTCCGACAGTGAAAAACTGTTTTTT. Full variable domain (outside the CDR3, taken from reference TRBV5-1 and TRBJ1-4): KAGVTQTPRYLIKTRGQQVTLSCSPISGHRSVSWYQQTPGQGLQFLFEYFSETQRNKGNFPGRFSGRQFSNSRSEMNVSTLELGDSALYLCASSLSQGSSDSEKLFFGSGTQLSVL.